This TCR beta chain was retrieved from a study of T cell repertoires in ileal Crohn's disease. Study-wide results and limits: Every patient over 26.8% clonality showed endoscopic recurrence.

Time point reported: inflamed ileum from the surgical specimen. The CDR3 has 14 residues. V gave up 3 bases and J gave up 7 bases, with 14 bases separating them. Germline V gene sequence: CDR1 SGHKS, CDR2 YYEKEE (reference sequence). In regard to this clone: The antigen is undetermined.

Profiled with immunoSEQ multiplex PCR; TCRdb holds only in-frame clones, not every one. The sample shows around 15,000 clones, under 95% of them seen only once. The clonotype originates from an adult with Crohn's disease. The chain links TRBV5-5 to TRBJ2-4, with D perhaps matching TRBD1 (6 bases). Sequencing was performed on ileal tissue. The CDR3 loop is CASSSHREKNIQYF. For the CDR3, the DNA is TGTGCCAGCAGCTCCCACAGGGAGAAGAACATTCAGTACTTC.